The next 6 T cell receptor beta chains were all read from a single sample in a study of T cells in Graves' hyperthyroidism and ophthalmopathy. It was RNA transcripts that yielded the amplified TCR beta CDR3 regions. The primer set for the first-round RT-PCR of the TCR CDR3 was HTBI. Each CDR3 protein gets one entry after TCRdb re-called the multiplex PCR reads with MiXCR. There are hundreds of thousands of distinct CDR3 sequences in the sample; approximately 15% occur only once, and almost 6% lies in the top ten. The sample comprised blood. All receptors come from a woman in her thirties with Graves' hyperthyroidism that later progressed to Graves' ophthalmopathy.

The V gene is TRBV7-8, the J gene TRBJ1-1; 7 bases fit TRBD1. The CDR3 has 14 amino acids. Germline V gene data show CDR1 as SGHVS and CDR2 as FQNEAQ. The trim removed 3 bases at V and 4 bases at J, leaving 5 bases unmatched. This CDR3 reads CASSFGRGSTEAFF. For the CDR3, the DNA is TGTGCCAGCAGCTTCGGCAGGGGGAGCACTGAAGCTTTCTTT.

This clonotype was counted at least ten times. The chain employs TRBV28 and TRBJ1-5, with D unresolved. Trimming left V 8 bases short and J 7 bases short, with 21 bases between. From germline, CDR1 is MDHEN and CDR2 SYDVKM. The CDR3 is 15 residues long. The CDR3 DNA reads TGTGCCAGCCATTCTCCTGGACGCCTCGGGCAGCCCCAGCATTTT. Protein: CASHSPGRLGQPQHF. The full variable domain, its missing parts supplied by reference TRBV28 and TRBJ1-5, is DVKVTQSSRYLVKRTGEKVFLECVQDMDHENMFWYRQDPGLGLRLIYFSYDVKMKEKGDIPEGYSVSREKKERFSLILESASTNQTSMYLCASHSPGRLGQPQHFGDGTRLSIL.

There are many counts of this clonotype. V and J are TRBV7-8 and TRBJ1-1; D gene ambiguous. The CDR3 is 14 residues long. CDR1 and CDR2 (germline): SGHVS, FQNEAQ. V lost 5 bases and J lost 5, with 15 bases in between. In DNA form, the CDR3 reads TGTGCCAGCAGCCTCGGTCACGGGAGGACTGAAGCTTTCTTT. This sequence encodes CASSLGHGRTEAFF.

The CDR3 loop reads CASSTLTGSHVFF. CDR3 DNA sequence: TGTGCCAGCAGCACCTTGACAGGCTCCCATGTTTTCTTT. The gene calls are TRBV9 and TRBJ1-1; D may be TRBD1 (6 bases). Trimming cost V 4 bases and J 13 bases, with 20 bases left between them. CDR1 SGDLS and CDR2 YYNGEE come from the germline V gene. This CDR3 comprises 13 residues.

In this sample, this clonotype turned up many times. The chain links TRBV6-1 to TRBJ2-3, with 14 bases matching TRBD2. The CDR3 is 16 residues long. Trimming cost V 6 bases and J 6 bases; bases outside gene matches: 8. Germline V gene data show CDR1 as MNHNS and CDR2 as SASEGT. This CDR3 is CASRDGLAGGMDTQYF. The CDR3 region has the DNA TGTGCCAGCAGAGACGGACTAGCGGGAGGAATGGATACGCAGTATTTT.

Ten or more counts support this clonotype. The chain employs TRBV2 and TRBJ1-2; possible D gene TRBD1, 6 bases. CDR1 is SNHLY and CDR2 is FYNNEI in the germline V gene. The CDR3 extends over 15 amino acids. Between the trimmed V and J ends, which lost 6 bases and 4 bases, there was a span of 18 bases. CDR3 DNA sequence: TGTGCCAGCAGAGTAGAGACAGGAACTATCTATGGCTACACCTTC. It is translated as CASRVETGTIYGYTF.